This T cell receptor beta chain derives from a study of naive and memory T cell subsets. Many counts were recorded for this clonotype. Blood and skin TCR RNA was reverse transcribed with alpha and beta constant primers. One entry per CDR3 protein, called by TCRdb with MiXCR from the 5' RACE reads. The table lists over 25,000 distinct CDR3 sequences, less than 25% of them singletons. RNA was extracted from 2.5 ml of whole blood of healthy adults. TCR cDNA received a 3' ligated oligonucleotide that carried a UMI. Input was about 1 to 1,100 ng of DNase-treated total RNA without cell sorting. V lost 4 bases, J lost 5 bases, and 10 bases stayed unmatched. In germline, CDR1 is SQVTM, CDR2 ANQGSEA. This CDR3 spans 14 amino acids.

The sequence came from a female donor in good health. The chain is built from TRBV29-1 and TRBJ2-5; 7 bases map to TRBD2. CDR3 residues: CSVGTRFGLETQYF. In nucleotides, the CDR3 is TGCAGCGTTGGGACTAGATTCGGTCTGGAGACCCAGTACTTC. The complete variable domain, with remaining parts taken from reference TRBV29-1 and TRBJ2-5, reads SAVISQKPSRDICQRGTSLTIQCQVDSQVTMMFWYRQQPGQSLTLIATANQGSEATYESGFVIDKFPISRPNLTFSTLTVSNMSPEDSSIYLCSVGTRFGLETQYFGPGTRLLVL.